Here is one T cell receptor beta chain with its context. This clonotype was picked up a small number of times. Its antigen is currently not known. Within one base of it there is no much larger clone, and no base qualities were kept. Library preparation employed PCR. The instrument given in TCRdb is Illumina HiSeq 2500. To normalize quantification of the TCRbeta repertoire, the TCR libraries were built with molecular barcoding that relied on unique molecular identifiers. Using fastp trimming at Q25 and MiXCR clonotype assembly, TCRdb reanalyzed the public sequencing data and kept in-frame beta chains. Rows merge per CDR3 protein into single entries with the most common DNA and genes. Recorded for this sample are about 370,000 distinct CDR3 sequences; roughly 22% of them occurred a single time. The top ten constitute over 3.5% of the sample. These data are taken from a study of T-cell reconstitution after alpha-beta-depleted transplantation in children (dated by TCRdb to 2016 to 2017). At the level of the whole study: The study quantitatively tracked T-cell immune reconstitution after TCRalphabeta/CD19-depleted allogeneic hematopoietic cell transplantation in children using TCR repertoire profiling.

Looking up the germline V gene yields CDR1 KGHDR and CDR2 SFDVKD. The CDR3 has 17 amino acids, counting the end cysteine and phenylalanine. Solely the CDR3 DNA is kept, with 51 bases framed from the first base. V is pared back by 4 bases and J by 1 base, with 16 bases lying between the germline termini. The chain joins TRBV24-1 to TRBJ2-1; TRBD1 could be the D gene, as 5 bases match. Sequencing used PBMCs from the stem cell graft donor, obtained from the stem cell graft. This receptor was identified in a human donor who donated a stem cell graft to a child with acute myeloid leukemia. The nucleotide sequence reads TGTGCCACCAGTGAAACATCAGGGTCCCGATCCTACAATGAGCAGTTCTTC. It translates as CATSETSGSRSYNEQFF.